This T cell receptor (beta chain) emerged from a study of blood T cell repertoires in COVID-19. Study-wide background: From the United States, Italy and Spain came samples of acute and convalescent COVID-19. The cDNA or gDNA used as material had been derived from T cells, B-cell-depleted T cells, or PBMCs.

V lost 9 bases, J lost 2 bases, and 17 bases lay in between. The CDR3 runs 15 residues. CDR1 is LNHDA and CDR2 is SQIVND in the germline V gene (reference sequence). This clone showed up just a few times. Authors' methods: Scientists estimated how many nucleated cells there were by amplifying reference gene primers. TCRdb keeps only in-frame clones here, not all; method: immunoSEQ multiplex PCR. V, J and clone size are those of that table, while D and trimming were read from the DNA. The data contain about 140,000 clones, around 80% of them singletons. The sequenced sample consisted of peripheral blood. The clonotype comes from a human donor in a cohort sampled during active COVID-19. The chain has TRBV19 and TRBJ2-4; D perhaps matches TRBD1 (6 bases). The CDR3 here is CASRFRQDPKNIQYF. CDR3 coding DNA: TGTGCCAGCAGATTTCGACAGGATCCCAAAAACATTCAGTACTTC.